This is a list of T cell receptor beta chains from one sample in a study of prognosis after radiotherapy for stage I lung cancer. MiXCR, applied by TCRdb to the multiplex PCR reads, yields one record per CDR3 protein. The profile shows under 35,000 distinct CDR3 sequences, about 40% of them singletons. The sample here was PBMCs, taken before or after stereotactic body radiation therapy (not recorded which). The source is a donor at least 50 years old with non-small cell lung cancer. Both conserved end residues are part of each CDR3. The order of the fields is clone size, V gene, J gene, D gene, CDR3 protein, CDR3 DNA. The D gene is left open where the match is weak. Size values are once, few and many counts, or a class for expanded clones, and some rows have none.

many	TRBV19	TRBJ2-7	TRBD1	CASSLGQGGYEQYF	TGTGCCAGTAGTCTGGGACAGGGTGGCTACGAGCAGTACTTC
medium-sized	TRBV24-1	TRBJ2-1	.	CATSEATGHNEQFF	TGTGCCACCAGTGAAGCGACAGGCCACAATGAGCAGTTCTTC
many	TRBV7-7	TRBJ2-2	TRBD2	CASSLGVSSGGFTGELFF	TGTGCTAGCAGCTTAGGAGTTTCTAGCGGGGGGTTCACCGGGGAGCTGTTTTTT
many	TRBV20-1	TRBJ2-3	.	CSARGAGITDTQYF	TGCAGTGCTCGTGGGGCGGGGATCACAGATACGCAGTATTTT
once	TRBV20-1	TRBJ1-6	.	CSARDGARGSNSPLHF	TGCAGTGCTAGAGATGGAGCAAGAGGGTCCAATTCACCCCTCCACTTT
.	TRBV6-4	TRBJ2-2	.	CASSHSVDTGELFF	TGTGCCAGCAGTCACTCTGTCGATACCGGGGAGCTGTTTTTT
.	TRBV19	TRBJ1-6	TRBD1	CASSGDRTNSPLHF	TGTGCCAGTAGCGGGGACAGAACTAATTCACCCCTCCACTTT
many	TRBV7-9	TRBJ2-1	TRBD2	CATGLAGGPLNEQFF	TGTGCCACGGGACTAGCGGGAGGGCCTCTCAATGAGCAGTTCTTC
many	TRBV7-2	TRBJ2-1	.	CASSLEVSNEQFF	TGTGCCAGCAGCTTAGAAGTAAGCAATGAGCAGTTCTTC
once	TRBV10-3	TRBJ1-2	.	CATLWGRDGYTF	TGTGCTACCCTGTGGGGGAGGGATGGCTACACCTTC
many	TRBV18	TRBJ1-1	.	CASSINPMNTEAFF	TGTGCCAGCTCAATAAACCCCATGAACACTGAAGCTTTCTTT
few	TRBV29-1	TRBJ2-4	TRBD2	CSGSGAKNIQYF	TGCAGCGGGAGCGGGGCTAAAAACATTCAGTACTTC
.	TRBV6-2/TRBV6-3	TRBJ2-1	TRBD1	CASSHPRTGNNEQFF	TGTGCCAGCAGTCATCCTCGGACAGGAAACAATGAGCAGTTCTTC
medium-sized	TRBV28	TRBJ2-1	TRBD2	CASSLLKSLAGDNEQFF	TGTGCCAGCAGTTTATTGAAAAGTCTAGCGGGAGACAATGAGCAGTTCTTC
.	TRBV5-1	TRBJ1-1	.	CASSLVGGTSLNTEAFF	TGCGCCAGCAGCTTGGTGGGGGGGACGTCCCTGAACACTGAAGCTTTCTTT
.	TRBV7-6	TRBJ2-7	.	CASIFLGGGDLEQYF	TGTGCCAGCATCTTCCTAGGGGGGGGGGACCTCGAGCAGTACTTC
many	TRBV30	TRBJ1-3	.	CAWSGTVAGNTIYF	TGTGCCTGGAGTGGGACGGTAGCTGGAAACACCATATATTTT
.	TRBV12-3/TRBV12-4	TRBJ2-7	.	CASSLMGYDQYF	TGTGCCAGCAGTTTAATGGGCTACGATCAGTACTTC
many	TRBV7-6	TRBJ1-1	TRBD1	CASSLALAGGTEAFF	TGTGCCAGCAGCTTAGCGCTGGCAGGGGGCACTGAAGCTTTCTTT
.	TRBV5-1	TRBJ2-7	TRBD1	CASSLRLVQGRREQYF	TGCGCCAGCAGCCTGAGACTGGTACAGGGGCGTCGCGAGCAGTACTTC
many	TRBV6-1	TRBJ2-1	TRBD2	CASRPGAGGEAGEQFF	TGTGCCAGCAGACCAGGGGCGGGAGGGGAGGCTGGTGAGCAGTTCTTC
many	TRBV4-1	TRBJ2-3	.	CASSLRQAQDTQYF	TGCGCCAGCAGCCTAAGACAGGCCCAAGATACGCAGTATTTT